This T cell receptor beta chain was captured in a study of Graves' ophthalmopathy and Graves' hyperthyroidism. Points on this clonotype: Its antigen is as yet unknown.

From fresh peripheral blood, over 9 ml in volume, the PBMCs were obtained. Study observations and caveats: Blood also contained most of the expanded thyroid clonotypes above 0.001 frequency.

The TCR beta CDR3 regions underwent amplification from RNA transcripts. The authors performed first-round RT-PCR with HTBI primers and then a second-round multiplex PCR. TCRdb re-derived calls from the multiplex PCR reads in MiXCR, one entry per CDR3 protein. The sample includes about 740,000 distinct CDR3 sequences, 40% of them seen just once. The ends were cut back, 8 bases at V and 6 bases at J, with 10 bases in the middle. Germline loops: CDR1 MGHDK, CDR2 SYGVNS. CDR3 length: 12 residues. The TCR sequence derives from an adult man with Graves' ophthalmopathy. The sample consisted of peripheral blood. J is TRBJ2-2 and V is TRBV25-1; the D gene is possibly TRBD1 (6 bases). CDR3 residues: CASVDSPGELFF. CDR3 sequence (DNA): TGTGCCAGCGTGGACAGCCCCGGGGAGCTGTTTTTT.